The 20 T cell receptor beta chains given below trace back to one sample, sequenced in a study of blood T cell repertoires in COVID-19. Profiled with immunoSEQ multiplex PCR; TCRdb holds only in-frame clones, not every one. There are roughly 160,000 clones in the sample; 85% to 95% occur only once, and approximately 0.5% lies in the top ten. Sequenced sample: peripheral blood. The receptors shown here come from a man aged 45 to 65 with acute or convalescent COVID-19.

The chain employs TRBV7-3 and TRBJ2-7, with 7 bases matching TRBD1. The CDR3 has 17 residues. The trim removed 1 base at V and 4 bases at J, leaving 13 bases unmatched. In germline, CDR1 is SGHTA, CDR2 FQGTGA. Here the CDR3 DNA reads TGTGCCAGCAGCTTAAAGGCAGGGACAGCCCAGGGGTACGAGCAGTACTTC. Residues: CASSLKAGTAQGYEQYF.

The chain uses TRBV2 and TRBJ2-1; D is undetermined. The CDR3 totals 14 residues. Looked up from germline, CDR1 is SNHLY and CDR2 is FYNNEI. Trimming removed 8 bases at V and 1 base at J, with 12 bases between. The CDR3 protein is CASRFAMSYNEQFF. The CDR3 bases are TGTGCCAGCCGGTTCGCCATGTCCTACAATGAGCAGTTCTTC.

The genes are TRBV18 and TRBJ2-1, with D possibly matching TRBD1 (6 bases). The CDR3 contains 13 residues. The ends were cut back, 4 bases at V and 7 bases at J, with 11 bases in the middle. Germline V lookup: CDR1 KGHSH, CDR2 LQKENI. The CDR3 nucleotides read TGTGCCAGCTCACACCGGGACACGAATGAGCAGTTCTTC. Its protein is CASSHRDTNEQFF. The full variable domain, with the rest looked up from reference TRBV18 and TRBJ2-1, is NAGVMQNPRHLVRRRGQEARLRCSPMKGHSHVYWYRQLPEEGLKFMVYLQKENIIDESGMPKERFSAEFPKEGPSILRIQQVVRGDSAAYFCASSHRDTNEQFFGPGTRLTVL.

This chain connects TRBV7-2 to TRBJ1-2; D unresolved. Looked up from germline, CDR1 is SGHTA and CDR2 is FQGNSA. V shed 1 base and J shed 8 bases, with 14 bases lying between them. CDR3 length: 14 residues. CDR3 coding DNA: TGTGCCAGCAGCTTAGATGTATTAGTTTCGGGCTACACCTTC. Translating it yields CASSLDVLVSGYTF.

The chain links TRBV19 to TRBJ2-1; a weak D match, TRBD2 (5 bases). CDR3 length equals 13 residues. V lost 0 bases to trimming and J lost 12 bases, with 12 bases between them. Germline-derived CDR1 and CDR2 are LNHDA and SQIVND (reference sequence). CDR3 bases: TGTGCCAGTAGTATAGACACCCAGCGGATGCAGTTCTTC. Translating it yields CASSIDTQRMQFF.

The V gene is TRBV2, the J gene TRBJ2-5; perhaps TRBD1 as D (5 bases). Deletions cut 7 bases from V and 2 bases from J, with 14 bases between. CDR1 SNHLY and CDR2 FYNNEI come from the germline V gene. The CDR3 is 14 residues long. CDR3 DNA sequence: TGTGCCAGCATCCCCTGGACACAACAAGAGACCCAGTACTTC. This encodes CASIPWTQQETQYF.

Only one count was recorded for this clone. The chain carries TRBV6-4 and TRBJ2-7, with 11 positions matching TRBD2. Trimming cost V 4 bases and J 2 bases; bases outside gene matches: 7. This CDR3 spans 16 amino acids. Germline V gene data show CDR1 as MRHNA and CDR2 as SNTAGT. The CDR3 DNA sequence: TGTGCCAGCAGTGCACGGGGACTAGCGGTTACCTACGAGCAGTACTTC. It is translated as CASSARGLAVTYEQYF.

The chain's CDR3 is CASSMLSSGNEQFF. CDR3 sequence (DNA): TGTGCCAGTAGTATGCTTTCTAGTGGGAATGAGCAGTTCTTC. V and J are TRBV19 and TRBJ2-1, with unresolved D. V shed 3 bases and J shed 7 bases, with 13 bases lying between them. Germline lookup yields CDR1 LNHDA and CDR2 SQIVND (reference sequence). CDR3 length: 14 amino acids.

This chain uses TRBV11-3 with TRBJ2-3; no reliable D call. CDR1 and CDR2 (germline): SGHNT, YENEEA. The CDR3 runs to 13 residues. V was clipped by 5 bases and J by 6 bases, with 12 bases between them. The CDR3 sequence: CASSLFPSDTQYF. The CDR3 region has the DNA TGTGCCAGCAGCCTTTTTCCGTCCGATACGCAGTATTTT.

This clone has a single count. The rearrangement joins TRBV11-2 to TRBJ2-5; D is possibly TRBD1 (5 bases). Trimming left V 5 bases short and J 4 bases short, with 17 bases between. The CDR3 is 15 residues long. CDR1 is SGHAT and CDR2 is FQNNGV in the germline V gene. The CDR3 spells CASSPRQQSRETQYF. DNA of the CDR3: TGTGCCAGCAGCCCCCGACAGCAAAGTAGAGAGACCCAGTACTTC. The variable domain in full, with the rest retrieved from reference TRBV11-2 and TRBJ2-5, is EAGVAQSPRYKIIEKRQSVAFWCNPISGHATLYWYQQILGQGPKLLIQFQNNGVVDDSQLPKDRFSAERLKGVDSTLKIQPAKLEDSAVYLCASSPRQQSRETQYFGPGTRLLVL.

The chain has TRBV5-1 and TRBJ2-2; D is unresolved. The CDR3 runs to 13 residues. Trimming removed 0 bases at V and 5 bases at J, with 5 bases between. Germline V gives CDR1 SGHRS, CDR2 YFSETQ. The CDR3 coding sequence is TGCGCCAGCAGCTTGGCCGCGACCGGGGAGCTGTTTTTT. This codes for CASSLAATGELFF.

The chain carries TRBV3-1 (or the pseudogene TRBV3-2) and TRBJ1-5; D is ambiguous. Trimming left V 0 bases short and J 7 bases short, with 10 bases between. CDR3 size: 14 residues. CDR1 and CDR2 from the germline V gene are LGHDT and YNNKEL (reference sequence). The CDR3 protein is CASSQDSVSQPQHF. The CDR3 bases are TGTGCCAGCAGCCAAGACAGCGTTTCGCAGCCCCAGCATTTT.

This CDR3 is CASSQNSGLETQYF. The CDR3 DNA reads TGTGCCAGCAGTCAGAACAGCGGGCTTGAAACCCAGTACTTC. This chain links TRBV6-5 with TRBJ2-5, with D perhaps matching TRBD2 (6 bases). Trimming shortened V by 5 bases and J by 8 bases, and 18 bases separated the two germline ends. Germline V lookup: CDR1 MNHEY, CDR2 SVGAGI. The CDR3 contains 14 residues.

The V gene is TRBV30, the J gene TRBJ2-5, with D maybe TRBD1 (5 bases). The V end lost 0 bases, the J end lost 1 base, and 15 bases lay between the germline ends. CDR1 is GTSNPN, CDR2 SVGIG, per germline (reference sequence). This CDR3 is 16 amino acids long. The CDR3 region has the DNA TGTGCCTGGAGTGTAAGGTGGCAGGGTACCCAAGAGACCCAGTACTTC. It yields the protein CAWSVRWQGTQETQYF.

The genes are TRBV7-6 and TRBJ2-2; 12 bases are shared with TRBD2. This CDR3 is built from 18 residues. CDR1 is SGHVS, CDR2 FNYEAQ, per germline. The trim removed 5 bases at V and 4 bases at J, leaving 11 bases unmatched. For the CDR3, the DNA is TGTGCCAGCAGCCTTCCTAGCGGGGGGGCCGGGGTCACCGGGGAGCTGTTTTTT. This translates into CASSLPSGGAGVTGELFF.

J is TRBJ1-4 and V is TRBV4-3; 8 nucleotides line up with TRBD1. This CDR3 spans 19 amino acids. CDR1 is LGHNA and CDR2 is YSLEER in the germline V gene. The V gene end was trimmed by 0 bases and the J gene end by 6 bases; junction bases not matched to a gene: 15. CDR3 in DNA: TGCGCCAGCAGCCAAGACTTACCCCCGAACACAGGGGGGTATGAAAAACTGTTTTTT. Encoded protein: CASSQDLPPNTGGYEKLFF.

This sequence joins TRBV5-1 and TRBJ1-6, with D possibly being TRBD1 (5 bases). This CDR3 is 16 amino acids long. V lost 3 bases and J 4 bases, leaving 14 bases between the germline ends. Germline V lookup: CDR1 SGHRS, CDR2 YFSETQ. CDR3 nucleotide sequence: TGCGCCAGCAGCTCCGGACAAACTTCATATAATTCACCCCTCCACTTT. It specifies CASSSGQTSYNSPLHF.

The rearrangement links TRBV5-3 to TRBJ2-7, with TRBD2 as a possible D gene (5 bases). TRBV5-3 carries the ORF label, with uncertain function. The CDR3 runs 14 residues. V gave up 4 bases and J gave up 5 bases, with 16 bases separating them. As DNA, the CDR3 is TGTGCCAGAAGCAGAAGCACGGGGTGTCACGAGCAGTACGTC. Its translation is CARSRSTGCHEQYV.

The chain uses TRBV29-1 and TRBJ1-5; 8 bases are shared with TRBD1. V dropped 4 bases and J dropped 5; count of bases not matched to a gene: 4. Germline V gene data show CDR1 as SQVTM and CDR2 as ANQGSEA. The CDR3 contains 13 residues. This CDR3 reads CSVGGTGYQPQHF. The DNA of the CDR3 is TGCAGCGTTGGGGGGACAGGTTATCAGCCCCAGCATTTT.

The rearrangement uses TRBV30 and TRBJ2-4, with D maybe TRBD2 (6 bases). This CDR3 is built from 14 residues. Germline-derived CDR1 and CDR2 are GTSNPN and SVGIG (reference sequence). Trimming left V 0 bases short and J 6 bases short, with 12 bases between. The CDR3 coding sequence is TGTGCCTGGAGTGTATATGGAGGGCGAAACATTCAGTACTTC. Translated: CAWSVYGGRNIQYF. Using reference TRBV30 and TRBJ2-4 for the parts outside the CDR3, the full variable domain is SQTIHQWPATLVQPVGSPLSLECTVEGTSNPNLYWYRQAAGRGLQLLFYSVGIGQISSEVPQNLSASRPQDRQFILSSKKLLLSDSGFYLCAWSVYGGRNIQYFGAGTRLSVL.